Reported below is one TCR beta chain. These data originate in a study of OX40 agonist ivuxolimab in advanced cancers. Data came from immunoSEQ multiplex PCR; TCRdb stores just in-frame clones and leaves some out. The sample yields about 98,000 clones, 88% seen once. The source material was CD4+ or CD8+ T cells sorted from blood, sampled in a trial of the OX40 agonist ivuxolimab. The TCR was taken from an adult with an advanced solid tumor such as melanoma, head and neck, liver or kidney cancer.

Written as DNA, the CDR3 is TGCAGCGTTGATTGGAGCAGTAATGAGCAGTTCTTC. It is translated as CSVDWSSNEQFF. The chain uses TRBV29-1 and TRBJ2-1; D not certain. CDR1 SQVTM and CDR2 ANQGSEA come from the germline V gene. The CDR3 runs 12 residues. V was pared by 3 bases and J by 7 bases, with 10 bases between.